This TCR beta chain comes out of a study of identical twins. General observations from the study: Excess sharing by twins proved weaker in beta out-of-frame sequences.

This clonotype occurred many times. What it binds is unknown. The CDR3 is 14 residues long. Trimming removed 2 bases at V and 7 bases at J, with 14 bases between. The germline CDR1 and CDR2 sequences are ENHRY and SYGVKD. TCRdb redid the calling of the 5' RACE reads with MiXCR, one entry per CDR3 protein. Of 240,000 or so distinct CDR3 sequences in the sample, 10% to 15% were seen once. The same specimen was also included in a second study, on yellow fever vaccine responses in identical twins.

Sequenced input: memory (CD45RO+) T cells sorted from blood. The rearrangement uses TRBV10-3 and TRBJ1-2, with D uncertain. This receptor was identified in a woman between 18 and 29 years old in good health. CDR3 DNA: TGTGCCATCAGTGAGGTCGGGCAGGCGGCTGGCTACACCTTC. This codes for CAISEVGQAAGYTF.